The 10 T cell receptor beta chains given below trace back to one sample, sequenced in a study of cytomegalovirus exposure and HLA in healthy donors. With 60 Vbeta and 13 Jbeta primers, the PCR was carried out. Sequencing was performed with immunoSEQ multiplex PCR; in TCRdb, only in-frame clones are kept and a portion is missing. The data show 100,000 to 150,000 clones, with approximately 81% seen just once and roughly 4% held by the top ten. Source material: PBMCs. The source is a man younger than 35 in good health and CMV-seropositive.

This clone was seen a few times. The CDR3 coding sequence is TGTGCCAGCAGCTTAGAGGGACAACGGAACACTGAAGCTTTCTTT. Protein: CASSLEGQRNTEAFF. The V and J genes are TRBV7-8 and TRBJ1-1; the D gene is possibly TRBD1 (6 bases). In germline, CDR1 is SGHVS, CDR2 FQNEAQ. The CDR3 is made up of 15 amino acids. Deletions cut 1 base from V and 1 base from J, with 10 bases between.

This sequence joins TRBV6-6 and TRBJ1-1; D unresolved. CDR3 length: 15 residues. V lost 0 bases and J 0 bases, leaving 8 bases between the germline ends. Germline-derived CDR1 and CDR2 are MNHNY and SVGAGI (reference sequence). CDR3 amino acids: CASSYSVPMNTEAFF. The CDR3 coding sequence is TGTGCCAGCAGTTACTCGGTCCCTATGAACACTGAAGCTTTCTTT.

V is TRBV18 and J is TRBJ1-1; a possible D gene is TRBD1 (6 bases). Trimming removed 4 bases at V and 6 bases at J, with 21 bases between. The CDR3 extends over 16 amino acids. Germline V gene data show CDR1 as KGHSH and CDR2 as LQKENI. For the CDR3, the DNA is TGTGCCAGCTCACAGACGACAGGCCGTAAAGGTCCTGAAGCTTTCTTT. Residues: CASSQTTGRKGPEAFF.

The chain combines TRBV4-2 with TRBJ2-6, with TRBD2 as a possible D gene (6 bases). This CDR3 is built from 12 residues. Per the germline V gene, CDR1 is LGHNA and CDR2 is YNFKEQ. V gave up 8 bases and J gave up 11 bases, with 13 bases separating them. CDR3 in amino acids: CASGRGGDVLTF. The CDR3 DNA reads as TGTGCCAGCGGCCGCGGAGGGGACGTCCTGACTTTC.

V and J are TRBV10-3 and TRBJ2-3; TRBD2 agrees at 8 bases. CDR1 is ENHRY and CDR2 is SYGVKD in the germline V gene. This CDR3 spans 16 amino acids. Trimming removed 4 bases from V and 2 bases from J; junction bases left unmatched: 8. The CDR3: CAISAWTSSNTDTQYF. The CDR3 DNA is TGTGCCATCAGTGCATGGACTAGCTCTAACACAGATACGCAGTATTTT.

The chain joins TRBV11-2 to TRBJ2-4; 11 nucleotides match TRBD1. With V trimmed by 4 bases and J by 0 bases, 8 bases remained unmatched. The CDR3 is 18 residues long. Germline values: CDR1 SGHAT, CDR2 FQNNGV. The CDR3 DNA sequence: TGTGCCAGCAGCTGGGGGACAGGGGGGACTTTAGCCAAAAACATTCAGTACTTC. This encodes CASSWGTGGTLAKNIQYF.

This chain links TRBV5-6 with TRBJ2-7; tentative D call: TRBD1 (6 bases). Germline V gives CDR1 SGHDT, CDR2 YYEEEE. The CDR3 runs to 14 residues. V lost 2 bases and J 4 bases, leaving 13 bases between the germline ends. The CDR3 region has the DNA TGTGCCAGCAGCTTCGACAGGATTATGTACGAGCAGTACTTC. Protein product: CASSFDRIMYEQYF.

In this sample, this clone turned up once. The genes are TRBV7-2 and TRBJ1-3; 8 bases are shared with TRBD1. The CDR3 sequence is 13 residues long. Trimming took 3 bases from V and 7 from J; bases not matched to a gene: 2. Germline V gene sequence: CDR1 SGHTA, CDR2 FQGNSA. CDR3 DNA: TGTGCCAGCAGCTTCGGACAGGGCAACACCATATATTTT. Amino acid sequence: CASSFGQGNTIYF.

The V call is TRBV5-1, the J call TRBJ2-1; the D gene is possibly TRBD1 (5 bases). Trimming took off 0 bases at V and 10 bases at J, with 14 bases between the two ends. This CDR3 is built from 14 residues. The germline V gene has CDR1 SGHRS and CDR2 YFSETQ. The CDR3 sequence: CASSLEGDIMEQFF. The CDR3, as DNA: TGCGCCAGCAGCTTGGAAGGGGATATCATGGAGCAGTTCTTC.

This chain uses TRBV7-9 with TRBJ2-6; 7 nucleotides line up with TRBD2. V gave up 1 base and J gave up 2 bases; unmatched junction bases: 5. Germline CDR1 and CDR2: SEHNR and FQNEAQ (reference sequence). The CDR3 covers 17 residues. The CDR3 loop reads CASSLVRGGAGANVLTF. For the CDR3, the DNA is TGTGCCAGCAGCTTAGTAAGGGGAGGGGCTGGGGCCAACGTCCTGACTTTC.